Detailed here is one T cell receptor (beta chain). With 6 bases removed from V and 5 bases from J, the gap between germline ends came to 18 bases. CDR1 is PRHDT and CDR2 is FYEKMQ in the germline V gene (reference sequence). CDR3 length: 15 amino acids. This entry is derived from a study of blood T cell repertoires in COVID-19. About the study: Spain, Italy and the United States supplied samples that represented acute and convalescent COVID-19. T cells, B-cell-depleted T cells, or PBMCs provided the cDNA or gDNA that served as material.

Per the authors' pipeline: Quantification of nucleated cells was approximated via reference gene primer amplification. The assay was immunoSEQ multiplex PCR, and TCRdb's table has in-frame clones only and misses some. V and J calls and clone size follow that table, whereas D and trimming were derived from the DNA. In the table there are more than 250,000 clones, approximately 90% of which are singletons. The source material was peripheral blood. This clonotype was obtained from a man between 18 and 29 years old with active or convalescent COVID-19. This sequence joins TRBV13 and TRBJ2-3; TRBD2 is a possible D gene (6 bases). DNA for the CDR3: TGTGCCAGCAGTCCCCTTTCGGGACTGGGAGATACGCAGTATTTT. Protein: CASSPLSGLGDTQYF.